This TCR beta chain was sequenced in a study of CD8 T cells in Susac syndrome. Study-level results: As the study acknowledged, the number of individuals who were part of its TCR sequencing and HLA analysis was relatively small.

On this clonotype: Its target is unknown.

A quantity of about 0.5 to 1 ug RNA underwent reverse transcription using random hexamers. TCRdb re-derived calls from the immunoSEQ multiplex PCR reads in MiXCR, one entry per CDR3 protein. The profile covers tens of thousands of distinct CDR3 sequences, with approximately 96% appearing a single time and around 0.11% taken by the ten largest. The CD8+ and CD4+ T cells were negatively isolated, with the TEMRA cells enriched by FACS. Germline assignment: CDR1 DFQATT and CDR2 SNEGSKA (reference sequence). The CDR3 consists of 11 residues. The ends were cut back, 3 bases at V and 9 bases at J, with 9 bases in the middle.

This TCR came from a human donor with multiple sclerosis. This chain joins TRBV20-1 and TRBJ2-1; D unresolved. Sequenced material: CD4+ T cells from PBMCs. The CDR3 sequence is CSASGWGEQFF. CDR3 nucleotides: TGCAGTGCTAGTGGATGGGGTGAGCAGTTCTTC.